The 14 T cell receptor beta chains given below trace back to one sample, sequenced in a study of molecular identifiers for immune sequencing clone quantification. TCRdb processed the PCR reads anew with MiXCR; each CDR3 protein has one entry. In the table there are about 640,000 distinct CDR3 sequences, 20% of which are singletons. Sequenced material: naive CD8+ T cells from blood, with Jurkat cell RNA spiked in. Subset given: FACS-sorted CD8+CD4-CCR7+CD45RA+ naive T cells. Receptor source: a human donor in good health. Some libraries in this study had Jurkat cell RNA spiked in.

For this clonotype: This may arise from a read error, as a much more abundant clone is one base away. The chain is built from TRBV7-2 and TRBJ2-3, with D perhaps TRBD2 (6 bases). Germline V lookup: CDR1 SGHTA, CDR2 FQGNSA. This CDR3 has 14 amino acids. The V gene lost 2 bases and the J gene lost 4 bases, with 10 bases spanning the gap. The CDR3 reads CASSLTSSPDTQYF. The CDR3 nucleotides read TGTGCCAGCAGCTTAACTAGCAGCCCAGATACGCAGTATTTT.

As concerns this clonotype: Germline and junction disagree at one end, which may indicate a read error. The chain employs TRBV30 and TRBJ1-1; no clear D. Looked up from germline, CDR1 is GTSNPN and CDR2 is SVGIG (reference sequence). CDR3 length equals 13 residues. CDR3 coding DNA: TGTGCCTGGAGTGTTCAGGAGAACACTGAAGCTCTCTTT. Amino acids: CAWSVQENTEALF.

This clonotype was counted many times. The chain couples TRBV9 to TRBJ1-6, with D perhaps TRBD1 (5 bases). Looked up from germline, CDR1 is SGDLS and CDR2 is YYNGEE. V dropped 4 bases and J dropped 7 bases, with 15 bases sitting between them. There are 15 residues in the CDR3. The CDR3: CASSKKGLENSPLHF. As DNA, the CDR3 is TGTGCCAGCAGCAAGAAGGGGTTAGAGAATTCACCCCTCCACTTT.

This clonotype appeared a few times. The chain carries TRBV5-5 and TRBJ2-2, with D unresolved. The CDR3 has 14 residues. V lost 6 bases and J lost 0, with 9 bases in between. Looked up from germline, CDR1 is SGHKS and CDR2 is YYEKEE (reference sequence). In nucleotides, the CDR3 is TGTGCCAGCATCGCGGAGACGAACACCGGGGAGCTGTTTTTT. Encoded protein: CASIAETNTGELFF.

For this clonotype: The missing conserved phenylalanine or tryptophan at the end of this CDR3 makes a read error likely. The chain has TRBV7-9 and TRBJ2-1, with D possibly matching TRBD2 (6 bases). Trimming pared 11 bases from V and 3 bases from J, leaving 17 bases between. The germline V gene has CDR1 SEHNR and CDR2 FQNEAQ (reference sequence). The CDR3 extends over 14 amino acids. As DNA, the CDR3 is TGTGCCGAACTAGGGACTCAAAACTACAATGAGCAGTTCTCC. Translating gives CAELGTQNYNEQFS.

This clonotype was detected only a few times. The J gene is TRBJ2-1, the V gene TRBV6-5; no clear D. The CDR3 loop spans 14 amino acids. CDR1 MNHEY and CDR2 SVGAGI come from the germline V gene. V gave up 2 bases and J gave up 7 bases, with 12 bases separating them. In DNA, the CDR3 is TGTGCCAGCAGTTACGGACCATACGGAAATGAGCAGTTCTTC. Residues: CASSYGPYGNEQFF.

As regards this clonotype: A much larger clone is a single base away; this may be a read error. Given the absence of the conserved phenylalanine or tryptophan at the CDR3 end, a read error is likely. V and J are TRBV5-6 and TRBJ2-7, with 8 nucleotides matching TRBD2. From germline, CDR1 is SGHDT and CDR2 YYEEEE. V dropped 2 bases and J dropped 0; count of bases not matched to a gene: 10. This CDR3 spans 17 amino acids. The CDR3 bases are TGTGCCAGCAGCTTTCTCCTAGCGGGTCCGAGCTCCTACGAGCAGTACTCC. Translated, it gives CASSFLLAGPSSYEQYS.

At least ten counts were recorded for this clonotype. J is TRBJ2-3 and V is TRBV4-3, with 8 bases aligning to TRBD2. Germline V gene lookup returns CDR1 LGHNA and CDR2 YSLEER. This CDR3 is 18 amino acids long. V trimming: 0 bases; J trimming: 5 bases; junction bases outside the gene matches: 13. The CDR3 is CASSQDWARGTSRDTQYF. The CDR3 region has the DNA TGCGCCAGCAGCCAAGATTGGGCCCGCGGGACTAGTAGAGATACGCAGTATTTT.

Details on this clonotype: One base away lies a much larger clone, so this may be a sequencing read error. V usage is TRBV11-2 and J usage is TRBJ2-7, with TRBD1 as a possible D gene (6 bases). Trimming pared 0 bases from V and 6 bases from J, leaving 15 bases between. In germline, CDR1 is SGHAT, CDR2 FQNNGV. The length of the CDR3 is 15 residues. This CDR3 is CASSLEGAKYCEQYF. CDR3 coding DNA: TGTGCCAGCAGCTTAGAGGGGGCCAAGTACTGCGAGCAGTACTTC.

This clonotype came up many times. This sequence joins TRBV12-3 or TRBV12-4 and TRBJ1-1; perhaps TRBD1 as D (6 bases). V gave up 8 bases and J gave up 0 bases, with 10 bases separating them. The CDR3 runs 13 residues. The CDR3 loop is CASVDSMNTEAFF. In DNA, the CDR3 is TGTGCCAGCGTGGACAGTATGAACACTGAAGCTTTCTTT.

In regard to this clonotype: As the CDR3 is not closed by the conserved phenylalanine or tryptophan, this likely results from a read error. The chain carries TRBV4-3 and TRBJ1-5; D is undetermined. This CDR3 is built from 16 residues. Germline-derived CDR1 and CDR2 are LGHNA and YSLEER. Trimming shortened V by 0 bases and J by 4 bases, and 13 bases separated the two germline ends. CDR3 sequence: CASSQDDGRRNQPQHS. CDR3 DNA sequence: TGCGCCAGCAGCCAAGATGACGGGAGACGGAATCAGCCCCAGCATTCT.

This clonotype showed up just a few times. The genes are TRBV3-2 and TRBJ2-7. TRBV3-2 counts as a pseudogene. This CDR3 is 12 amino acids long. The CDR3 region is CASSQERVEQYF. The CDR3 DNA sequence: TGTGCCAGCAGCCAAGAGCGCGTCGAGCAGTACTTC.

Comment on this clonotype: A read error may be the cause here, since a much bigger clone is one base away. The V and J genes are TRBV4-3 and TRBJ1-1; D is undetermined. Trimming stripped 4 bases from V and 2 bases from J, with 17 bases between. CDR3 length: 16 residues. Looked up from germline, CDR1 is LGHNA and CDR2 is YSLEER. This CDR3 reads CASSRDQVRANTEAFF. CDR3 nucleotides: TGCGCCAGCAGCCGAGATCAAGTCCGGGCCAACACTGAAGCTTTCTTT.

This clonotype turned up a few times. Since a much larger clone is just one base distant, this may be a read error. The J gene is TRBJ2-4, the V gene TRBV4-2; 8 bases are shared with TRBD2. The germline CDR1 and CDR2 sequences are LGHNA and YNFKEQ. The CDR3 has 15 residues. CDR3 region: CAGSQSSLAENIQYF. CDR3 in DNA: TGTGCCGGCAGCCAGAGCTCACTAGCGGAAAACATTCAGTACTTC.